One TCR beta chain is described in this entry. Its antigen is not identified. Sequencing used immunoSEQ multiplex PCR; TCRdb keeps in-frame clones, though not all of them. Among about 44,000 clones listed, roughly 82% were seen once. These data belong to a study of PD-L1 blockade in urothelial cancer. Germline assignment: CDR1 GTSNPN and CDR2 SVGIG (reference sequence). The germline V and J ends were trimmed by 2 bases and 2 bases, with 11 bases remaining between them. The CDR3 spans 14 residues. The study, taken as a whole, reports: Having blood TCR clonality under the median before treatment predicted better survival.

This chain links TRBV30 with TRBJ2-3; the D gene is possibly TRBD2 (6 bases). The material was PBMCs, obtained around atezolizumab (anti-PD-L1) treatment. The origin of this receptor is a man in his 70s with urothelial cancer. The CDR3 DNA follows: TGTGCCTGGAGTCGGGCGGGGATCACAGATACGCAGTATTTT. Its protein is CAWSRAGITDTQYF. Using reference TRBV30 and TRBJ2-3 for the parts outside the CDR3, the full variable domain is SQTIHQWPATLVQPVGSPLSLECTVEGTSNPNLYWYRQAAGRGLQLLFYSVGIGQISSEVPQNLSASRPQDRQFILSSKKLLLSDSGFYLCAWSRAGITDTQYFGPGTRLTVL.